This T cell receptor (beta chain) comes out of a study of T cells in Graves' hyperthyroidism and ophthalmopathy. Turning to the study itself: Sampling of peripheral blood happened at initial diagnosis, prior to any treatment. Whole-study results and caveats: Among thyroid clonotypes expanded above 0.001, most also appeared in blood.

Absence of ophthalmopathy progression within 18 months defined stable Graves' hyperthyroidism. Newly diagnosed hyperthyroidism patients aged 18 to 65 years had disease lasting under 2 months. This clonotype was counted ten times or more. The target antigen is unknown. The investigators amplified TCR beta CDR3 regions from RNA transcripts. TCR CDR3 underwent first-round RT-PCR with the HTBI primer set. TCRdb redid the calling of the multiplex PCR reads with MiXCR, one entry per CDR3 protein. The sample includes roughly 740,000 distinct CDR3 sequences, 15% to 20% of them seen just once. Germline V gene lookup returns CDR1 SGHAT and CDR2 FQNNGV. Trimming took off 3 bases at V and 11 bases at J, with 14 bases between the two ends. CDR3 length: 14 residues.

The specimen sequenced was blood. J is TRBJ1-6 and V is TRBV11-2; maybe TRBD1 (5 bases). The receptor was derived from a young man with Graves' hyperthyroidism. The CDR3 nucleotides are TGTGCCAGCAGCTTTGGGACCGTCCAAGCACCCCTCCACTTT. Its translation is CASSFGTVQAPLHF.